The present T cell receptor beta chain was sequenced within a study of T cell changes during pregnancy in multiple sclerosis. This clone appeared a single time. The assay was immunoSEQ multiplex PCR, and TCRdb's table has in-frame clones only and misses some. The data hold approximately 93,000 clones, with around 93% observed a single time. Germline CDR1 and CDR2: WNHNN and SYGVQD (reference sequence). J was trimmed by 1 base and V by 6 bases; bases with no gene match: 15. The CDR3 contains 19 residues. This clonotype originated in a female donor in good health, enrolled as a control in a pregnancy study. This specimen was peripheral blood, taken in the first trimester of pregnancy. V gene TRBV10-1 combines with J gene TRBJ2-2; 9 bases are shared with TRBD1. CDR3 in DNA: TGCGCCAGCAGGTACAGGGGGCGAACCACTTGCAGGAACACCGGGGAGCTGTTTTTT. It translates to CASRYRGRTTCRNTGELFF.